Listed below are T cell receptor beta chains from one sample, sequenced in a study of neoadjuvant nivolumab and ipilimumab in lung cancer. The assay was immunoSEQ multiplex PCR, and TCRdb's table has in-frame clones only and misses some. The sample has under 20,000 clones, 85% to 90% seen once. Material: peripheral blood, obtained before neoadjuvant nivolumab, alone or with ipilimumab. The receptors were gathered from an adult with non-small cell lung cancer. CDR3s include the opening cysteine and the closing phenylalanine or tryptophan. A D gene is named only where the DNA matches it firmly. The listing skips clone size in some rows; elsewhere it reads once, few, many or a size class.

clone_size	d_call	v_call	j_call	cdr3_aa	cdr3_nt
NA	NA	TRBV18	TRBJ2-7	CASSPPSRLRDEQYF	TGTGCCAGCTCACCACCTTCCCGTTTGAGAGACGAGCAGTACTTC
few	NA	TRBV27	TRBJ2-7	CASGVYEQYF	TGTGCCAGCGGGGTATACGAGCAGTACTTC
NA	NA	TRBV18	TRBJ1-1	CASSPPAGNTEAFF	TGTGCCAGCTCACCCCCTGCTGGGAACACTGAAGCTTTCTTT
NA	NA	TRBV5-1	TRBJ1-1	CASSLALGQKNTEAFF	TGCGCCAGCAGCTTGGCTCTGGGGCAGAAGAACACTGAAGCTTTCTTT
NA	NA	TRBV5-4	TRBJ2-2	CASSLGTNTGELFF	TGTGCCAGCAGCTTGGGGACGAACACCGGGGAGCTGTTTTTT
NA	NA	TRBV5-1	TRBJ1-4	CASSLAPNEKLFF	TGCGCCAGCAGCTTGGCCCCTAATGAAAAACTGTTTTTT
NA	TRBD2	TRBV2	TRBJ2-7	CAIGTSGSYEQYF	TGTGCCATCGGGACTAGCGGATCCTACGAGCAGTACTTC
NA	NA	TRBV13	TRBJ2-1	CASSLDRSLAYEQFF	TGTGCCAGCAGCCTCGACAGGAGCCTAGCATACGAGCAGTTCTTC
NA	TRBD2	TRBV6-1	TRBJ2-5	CASKERLAGGETQYF	TGTGCCAGTAAGGAGAGACTAGCGGGAGGAGAGACCCAGTACTTC
NA	TRBD2	TRBV5-1	TRBJ2-3	CASSLSSSGSTDTQYF	TGCGCCAGCAGCTTGAGCTCTAGCGGGAGCACAGATACGCAGTATTTT
NA	TRBD2	TRBV2	TRBJ2-7	CASKRGLAGGGEQYF	TGTGCCAGCAAACGGGGACTAGCGGGTGGTGGCGAGCAGTACTTC
NA	NA	TRBV30	TRBJ1-2	CAWSTTTIYGYTF	TGTGCCTGGAGTACGACTACCATCTATGGCTACACCTTC
NA	NA	TRBV5-1	TRBJ1-4	CASSLAGGGLAEKLFF	TGCGCCAGCAGCTTGGCCGGGGGAGGGTTGGCTGAAAAACTGTTTTTT
once	NA	TRBV18	TRBJ1-1	CASSQDRTEAFF	TGTGCCAGCTCACAAGACAGGACCGAAGCTTTCTTT
NA	TRBD2	TRBV5-6	TRBJ2-1	CASSEGLAAYNEQFF	TGTGCCAGCAGCGAGGGACTAGCGGCCTACAATGAGCAGTTCTTC
NA	NA	TRBV5-1	TRBJ2-5	CASSSAPQEVSETQYF	TGCGCCAGCAGCTCAGCCCCACAGGAAGTGTCGGAGACCCAGTACTTC
NA	TRBD2	TRBV5-1	TRBJ2-1	CASSWRTSGATGEQFF	TGCGCCAGCAGCTGGAGGACTAGCGGTGCAACGGGGGAGCAGTTCTTC
NA	NA	TRBV6-5	TRBJ2-7	CASSSRDGGQYF	TGTGCCAGCAGTTCCCGGGACGGTGGGCAGTACTTC
NA	TRBD2	TRBV11-3	TRBJ2-3	CASSLGTGGSGDTQYF	TGTGCCAGCAGCCTCGGGACGGGGGGTTCGGGAGATACGCAGTATTTT
NA	NA	TRBV7-9	TRBJ2-5	CASSFTGSVGTQYF	TGTGCCAGCAGCTTTACCGGGAGTGTGGGGACCCAGTACTTC
NA	TRBD1	TRBV7-8	TRBJ2-1	CASSKTGQGAHVGNEQFF	TGTGCCAGCAGCAAAACGGGACAGGGGGCACATGTGGGTAATGAGCAGTTCTTC
NA	TRBD1	TRBV5-1	TRBJ2-2	CASSPWDSTGELFF	TGCGCCAGCAGCCCGTGGGACAGCACCGGGGAGCTGTTTTTT
NA	TRBD1	TRBV6-5	TRBJ2-7	CASSYTQGATVEQYF	TGTGCCAGCAGTTACACCCAGGGGGCAACGGTCGAGCAGTACTTC
NA	TRBD2	TRBV5-1	TRBJ2-1	CASSSGLAGVNNEQFF	TGCGCCAGCAGCTCCGGGCTAGCGGGAGTGAACAATGAGCAGTTCTTC
NA	NA	TRBV2	TRBJ2-7	CASSVGASRYEQYF	TGTGCCAGCAGTGTAGGGGCTAGTCGGTACGAGCAGTACTTC
few	NA	TRBV5-1	TRBJ2-7	CASSAGTFYEQYF	TGCGCCAGCAGCGCAGGGACCTTCTACGAGCAGTACTTC
NA	NA	TRBV18	TRBJ1-1	CASSSDRREAFF	TGTGCCAGCTCATCCGACAGGCGAGAAGCTTTCTTT
NA	TRBD2	TRBV2	TRBJ2-7	CASSGLAGGNEQYF	TGTGCCAGCAGTGGGCTAGCGGGAGGAAACGAGCAGTACTTC
NA	TRBD2	TRBV5-6	TRBJ2-2	CASSLIGTSGRKGTGELFF	TGTGCCAGCAGCTTGATCGGGACTAGCGGGAGAAAGGGCACCGGGGAGCTGTTTTTT
NA	TRBD2	TRBV29-1	TRBJ2-1	CSVLAEGLAPNNEQFF	TGCAGCGTTCTTGCCGAAGGACTAGCTCCTAACAATGAGCAGTTCTTC
NA	NA	TRBV10-3	TRBJ1-1	CAIRDNTEAFF	TGTGCCATCAGGGACAACACTGAAGCTTTCTTT
once	NA	TRBV11-2	TRBJ1-1	CASTARVGTEAFF	TGTGCCAGCACCGCGCGGGTCGGCACTGAAGCTTTCTTT
NA	TRBD1	TRBV7-9	TRBJ1-1	CASSFFVYRGVQNTEAFF	TGTGCCAGCAGCTTTTTTGTATACAGGGGCGTACAGAACACTGAAGCTTTCTTT
NA	TRBD1	TRBV5-5	TRBJ2-1	CASSLEDRDNEQFF	TGTGCCAGCAGCTTGGAAGACAGGGACAATGAGCAGTTCTTC
NA	NA	TRBV7-9	TRBJ2-1	CASRDSHNEQFF	TGTGCCAGCCGGGACTCCCACAATGAGCAGTTCTTC
NA	TRBD2	TRBV5-1	TRBJ2-1	CASSKGLAGVPGKNYNEQFF	TGCGCCAGCAGCAAAGGACTAGCGGGAGTTCCGGGTAAAAACTACAATGAGCAGTTCTTC
NA	TRBD2	TRBV6-1	TRBJ2-1	CATIPTSGGYNEQFF	TGTGCCACCATCCCGACTAGCGGGGGCTACAATGAGCAGTTCTTC
few	NA	TRBV11-1	TRBJ2-7	CASSLTYEQYF	TGTGCCAGCAGCCTAACTTACGAGCAGTACTTC
NA	TRBD1	TRBV30	TRBJ1-3	CAWATGAGNTIYF	TGTGCCTGGGCTACAGGGGCTGGAAACACCATATATTTT